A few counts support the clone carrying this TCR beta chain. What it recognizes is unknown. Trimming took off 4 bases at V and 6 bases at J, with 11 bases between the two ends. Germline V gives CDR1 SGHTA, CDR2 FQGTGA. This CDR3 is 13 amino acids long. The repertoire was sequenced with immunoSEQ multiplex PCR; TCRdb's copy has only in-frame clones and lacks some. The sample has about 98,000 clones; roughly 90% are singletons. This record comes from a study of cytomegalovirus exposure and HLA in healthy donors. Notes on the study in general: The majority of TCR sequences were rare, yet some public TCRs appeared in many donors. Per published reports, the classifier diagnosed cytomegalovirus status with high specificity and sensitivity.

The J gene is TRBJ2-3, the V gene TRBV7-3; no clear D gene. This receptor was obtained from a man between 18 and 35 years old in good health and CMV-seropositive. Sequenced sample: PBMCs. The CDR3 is CASSSRHLDTQYF. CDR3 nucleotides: TGTGCCAGCAGCTCCCGACATTTGGATACGCAGTATTTT.